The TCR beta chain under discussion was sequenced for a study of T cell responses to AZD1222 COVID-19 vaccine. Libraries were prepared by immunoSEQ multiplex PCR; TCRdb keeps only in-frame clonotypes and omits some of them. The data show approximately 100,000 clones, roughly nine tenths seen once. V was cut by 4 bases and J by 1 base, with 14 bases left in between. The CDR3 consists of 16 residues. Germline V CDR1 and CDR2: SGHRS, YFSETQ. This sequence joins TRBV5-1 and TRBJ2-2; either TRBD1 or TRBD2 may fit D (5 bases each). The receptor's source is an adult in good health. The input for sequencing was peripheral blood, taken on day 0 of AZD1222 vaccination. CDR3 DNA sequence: TGCGCCAGCAGCCCTGTGGGGGTTGGGAACACCGGGGAGCTGTTTTTT. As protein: CASSPVGVGNTGELFF.